The 28 T cell receptor beta chains below come from one sample, sequenced in a study of cytomegalovirus exposure and HLA in healthy donors. This PCR relied on a set of 60 Vbeta primers and 13 Jbeta primers. Clones were sequenced by immunoSEQ multiplex PCR, and TCRdb holds only the in-frame ones, with some missing. The specimen's table records 150,000 to 200,000 clones. Sample: PBMCs. The receptors stem from a man in his thirties or forties in good health and CMV-seronegative.

The chain uses TRBV7-6 and TRBJ2-2; 14 positions agree with TRBD2. The junction had 8 bases not matched to a gene; V was cut back by 2 bases and J by 0 bases. The CDR3 spans 20 residues. CDR1 and CDR2 from the germline V gene are SGHVS and FNYEAQ. DNA for the CDR3: TGTGCCAGCAGCTTACGGGGACTAGCGGGAGTTGTCTCGAACACCGGGGAGCTGTTTTTT. Amino acids: CASSLRGLAGVVSNTGELFF. Based on the CDR3 plus reference TRBV7-6 and TRBJ2-2, the full variable domain is GAGVSQSPRYKVTKRGQDVALRCDPISGHVSLYWYRQALGQGPEFLTYFNYEAQQDKSGLPNDRFSAERPEGSISTLTIQRTEQRDSAMYRCASSLRGLAGVVSNTGELFFGEGSRLTVL.

The chain uses TRBV19 and TRBJ1-5, with 7 bases matching TRBD1. The CDR3 covers 15 residues. CDR1 is LNHDA, CDR2 SQIVND, per germline (reference sequence). V was clipped by 5 bases and J by 4 bases; unmatched bases: 8. As DNA, the CDR3 is TGTGCCAGTAGTTTTGGGACAGAGCGTAATCAGCCCCAGCATTTT. Its protein product is CASSFGTERNQPQHF.

In DNA form, the CDR3 reads TGTGCCAGCAGTTTTAGACTAGCGGGAGGGCCCGATACGCAGTATTTT. Its translation is CASSFRLAGGPDTQYF. The chain employs TRBV27 and TRBJ2-3; TRBD2 matches 14 bases. Germline V gives CDR1 MNHEY, CDR2 SMNVEV (reference sequence). The CDR3 loop spans 16 amino acids. V shed 3 bases, J shed 6 bases, and the junction held 5 bases outside the gene matches.

V usage is TRBV27 and J usage is TRBJ2-7; D might be TRBD2 (6 bases). V lost 6 bases and J lost 3, with 12 bases in between. The CDR3 contains 13 residues. In germline, CDR1 is MNHEY, CDR2 SMNVEV (reference sequence). Here the CDR3 DNA reads TGTGCCAGCAGCCGGACTATCGGCTACGAGCAGTACTTC. As protein: CASSRTIGYEQYF.

The chain joins TRBV29-1 to TRBJ1-1; the D gene is possibly TRBD1 (5 bases). Germline lookup yields CDR1 SQVTM and CDR2 ANQGSEA. This CDR3 is 12 amino acids long. The V end lost 6 bases, the J end lost 0 bases, and 8 bases lay between the germline ends. The CDR3 region has the DNA TGCAGCGTGACAGCAATGAACACTGAAGCTTTCTTT. Protein: CSVTAMNTEAFF.

The V call is TRBV28, the J call TRBJ1-4, with D perhaps TRBD1 (5 bases). V was clipped by 3 bases and J by 2 bases, with 13 bases between them. The CDR3 has 16 amino acids. Germline loops: CDR1 MDHEN, CDR2 SYDVKM. This CDR3 reads CASSFLGGRTNEKLFF. The CDR3 region has the DNA TGTGCCAGCAGTTTTCTCGGGGGAAGGACTAATGAAAAACTGTTTTTT.

This chain uses TRBV5-6 with TRBJ1-1; TRBD1 is a possible D gene (5 bases). Germline V gives CDR1 SGHDT, CDR2 YYEEEE. The CDR3 totals 14 residues. The V end was cut by 1 base, the J end by 1 base, with 8 bases between. The CDR3 sequence: CASSLLGRNTEAFF. CDR3 DNA: TGTGCCAGCAGCTTGTTGGGGCGGAACACTGAAGCTTTCTTT.

V gene TRBV6-6 combines with J gene TRBJ2-1; 9 nucleotides match TRBD2. This CDR3 contains 15 residues. Per the germline V gene, CDR1 is MNHNY and CDR2 is SVGAGI (reference sequence). Losses at the gene ends were 4 bases for V and 8 bases for J; bases not matched to a gene: 9. In DNA form, the CDR3 reads TGTGCCAGCAGTTTCTTAGCGGGGGTTGAGGATGAGCAGTTCTTC. The encoded protein is CASSFLAGVEDEQFF.

Written as DNA, the CDR3 is TGTGCCTGGGAAAGGACAGGGGGCACTGAAGCTTTCTTT. It codes for CAWERTGGTEAFF. V usage is TRBV30 and J usage is TRBJ1-1; 10 bases are shared with TRBD1. Looked up from germline, CDR1 is GTSNPN and CDR2 is SVGIG (reference sequence). There are 13 residues in the CDR3. V lost 5 bases, J lost 4 bases, and 4 bases stayed unmatched.

CDR3 in amino acids: CASSTGMGTEAFF. DNA for the CDR3: TGTGCCAGCAGTACAGGGATGGGGACTGAAGCTTTCTTT. This chain uses TRBV2 with TRBJ1-1; TRBD1 might be the D (6 bases). V lost 5 bases and J lost 5, with 12 bases in between. CDR3 length: 13 amino acids. CDR1 and CDR2 from the germline V gene are SNHLY and FYNNEI.

V gene TRBV5-4 combines with J gene TRBJ1-1; D perhaps matches TRBD1 (5 bases). The germline V and J ends were trimmed by 4 bases and 4 bases, with 14 bases remaining between them. The CDR3 extends over 14 amino acids. Germline CDR1 reads SGHNT; CDR2 reads YYREEE (reference sequence). CDR3 sequence: CASSPLGGRTEAFF. In DNA form, the CDR3 reads TGTGCCAGCAGCCCACTGGGGGGTCGCACTGAAGCTTTCTTT. The entire variable domain, with the rest obtained from reference TRBV5-4 and TRBJ1-1, is as follows: ETGVTQSPTHLIKTRGQQVTLRCSSQSGHNTVSWYQQALGQGPQFIFQYYREEENGRGNFPPRFSGLQFPNYSSELNVNALELDDSALYLCASSPLGGRTEAFFGQGTRLTVV.

The genes are TRBV30 and TRBJ1-5, with 10 bases that match TRBD1. Losses at the gene ends were 6 bases for V and 7 bases for J; bases not matched to a gene: 9. The germline V gene encodes CDR1 GTSNPN and CDR2 SVGIG (reference sequence). The CDR3 length is 14 residues. DNA of the CDR3: TGTGCCTGCCAAGATAGGACAGGGGGACAGCCCCAGCATTTT. Translated: CACQDRTGGQPQHF.

The rearrangement uses TRBV10-3 and TRBJ2-5; D possibly corresponds to TRBD2 (6 bases). In germline, CDR1 is ENHRY, CDR2 SYGVKD. The CDR3 consists of 12 residues. Trimming removed 10 bases at V and 4 bases at J, with 13 bases between. Here the CDR3 DNA reads TGTGCCACCTCGTGGGGAGGAGAGACCCAGTACTTC. Its protein is CATSWGGETQYF.

V usage is TRBV6-1 and J usage is TRBJ1-6; 9 positions match TRBD1. The CDR3 runs to 14 residues. V gave up 6 bases and J gave up 11 bases; unmatched junction bases: 8. The V gene's germline CDR1 is MNHNS and CDR2 SASEGT. CDR3 nucleotides: TGTGCCAGCAGCACCGGGACAGGGATCGCACCCCTCCACTTT. This encodes CASSTGTGIAPLHF.

The chain couples TRBV6-5 to TRBJ1-1; no clear D. Germline assignment: CDR1 MNHEY and CDR2 SVGAGI. Trimming removed 6 bases from V and 4 bases from J, with 12 bases in between. The CDR3 has 13 amino acids. The CDR3 DNA is TGTGCCAGCAGAGCTGGGAGGGCCACTGAAGCTTTCTTT. As protein: CASRAGRATEAFF.

The rearrangement uses TRBV18 and TRBJ1-3; D gene unclear. This CDR3 spans 15 amino acids. The germline V gene has CDR1 KGHSH and CDR2 LQKENI. Trimming took off 2 bases at V and 1 base at J, with 9 bases between the two ends. The CDR3 sequence: CASSPGRASGNTIYF. The CDR3 nucleotides read TGTGCCAGCTCACCAGGGAGGGCTTCTGGAAACACCATATATTTT.

The chain carries TRBV15 and TRBJ1-5, with a weak D call TRBD1 (6 bases). Germline CDR1 is LNHNV and CDR2 is YYDKDF (reference sequence). Between the trimmed V and J ends, which lost 0 bases and 6 bases, there was a span of 12 bases. The CDR3 covers 15 residues. For the CDR3, the DNA is TGTGCCACCAGCAGAGATGGGGGCTCGGGTCAGCCCCAGCATTTT. This sequence encodes CATSRDGGSGQPQHF.

The chain has TRBV6-5 and TRBJ2-7, with 11 bases that match TRBD2. CDR3 length: 16 amino acids. V gave up 0 bases and J gave up 2 bases; unmatched junction bases: 3. Germline V gene lookup returns CDR1 MNHEY and CDR2 SVGAGI. CDR3 sequence reads: CASSYSWTSGPYEQYF. The CDR3 DNA is TGTGCCAGCAGTTACTCCTGGACTAGCGGGCCCTACGAGCAGTACTTC.

The V and J genes are TRBV28 and TRBJ1-1, with D tentatively TRBD1 (5 bases). Germline-derived CDR1 and CDR2 are MDHEN and SYDVKM. With 7 bases removed from V and 10 bases from J, the gap between germline ends came to 19 bases. This CDR3 spans 13 amino acids. This CDR3 reads CASIGVRRFGAFF. Here the CDR3 DNA reads TGTGCCAGCATAGGGGTTCGCAGGTTTGGAGCTTTCTTT. The whole variable domain, filled in from reference TRBV28 and TRBJ1-1, reads DVKVTQSSRYLVKRTGEKVFLECVQDMDHENMFWYRQDPGLGLRLIYFSYDVKMKEKGDIPEGYSVSREKKERFSLILESASTNQTSMYLCASIGVRRFGAFFGQGTRLTVV.

The chain recombines TRBV6-5 with TRBJ1-2; D is perhaps TRBD1 (5 bases). Trimming took 7 bases from V and 4 from J, leaving 13 bases between them. CDR1 and CDR2 from the germline V gene are MNHEY and SVGAGI. The CDR3 runs to 13 residues. The CDR3: CASTSGSVYGYTF. CDR3 in DNA: TGTGCCAGCACCTCAGGGTCAGTCTATGGCTACACCTTC.

This chain joins TRBV27 and TRBJ1-1; maybe TRBD1 (5 bases). CDR1 and CDR2 (germline): MNHEY, SMNVEV (reference sequence). V was clipped by 3 bases and J by 4 bases, with 9 bases between them. This CDR3 comprises 13 residues. CDR3 amino acids: CASSLTASTEAFF. The CDR3 DNA reads TGTGCCAGCAGTTTGACAGCGAGCACTGAAGCTTTCTTT.

The chain links TRBV9 to TRBJ2-5; a possible D gene is TRBD1 (7 bases). Trimming left V 3 bases short and J 2 bases short, with 14 bases between. Looked up from germline, CDR1 is SGDLS and CDR2 is YYNGEE. This CDR3 is built from 15 residues. CDR3 nucleotide sequence: TGTGCCAGCAGCGGCGACAGGGACTTACAAGAGACCCAGTACTTC. This encodes CASSGDRDLQETQYF.

The chain carries TRBV29-1 and TRBJ2-3; 12 positions match TRBD1. The CDR3 is made up of 14 amino acids. Trimming took 7 bases from V and 4 from J; bases not matched to a gene: 6. The germline gives CDR1 SQVTM, CDR2 ANQGSEA. CDR3 coding DNA: TGCAGCGGCACCGGGACAGGGGGCTCAGATACGCAGTATTTT. It encodes CSGTGTGGSDTQYF.

Points on this clone: The sample holds other DNA sequences that translate to the same CDR3. The rearrangement uses TRBV2 and TRBJ1-5; TRBD1 aligns across 8 bases. This CDR3 has 14 residues. Trimming took 3 bases from V and 5 from J; bases not matched to a gene: 3. Looked up from germline, CDR1 is SNHLY and CDR2 is FYNNEI. The CDR3 sequence is CASSEDRADQPQHF. The CDR3 DNA follows: TGTGCCAGCAGTGAGGACAGGGCAGATCAGCCCCAGCATTTT.

The chain links TRBV4-1 to TRBJ2-1; 7 nucleotides line up with TRBD2. With 0 bases clipped from V and 4 bases from J, the junction kept 6 bases outside the gene matches. The CDR3 sequence is 16 residues long. Looked up from germline, CDR1 is MGHRA and CDR2 is YSYEKL. CDR3 DNA: TGCGCCAGCAGCCAAGATAATCAAGCGGGGTACAATGAGCAGTTCTTC. This sequence encodes CASSQDNQAGYNEQFF.

The chain combines TRBV5-6 with TRBJ2-1; D gene ambiguous. Deletions cut 0 bases from V and 10 bases from J, with 8 bases between. Germline V lookup: CDR1 SGHDT, CDR2 YYEEEE. The CDR3 has 12 amino acids. The CDR3 nucleotides are TGTGCCAGCAGCTTGGCCCATAGAGAGCAGTTCTTC. This translates into CASSLAHREQFF.

The chain has TRBV27 and TRBJ1-2; 12 nucleotides align to TRBD1. Germline assignment: CDR1 MNHEY and CDR2 SMNVEV (reference sequence). V shed 7 bases, J shed 1 base, and the junction held 10 bases outside the gene matches. This CDR3 has 17 residues. CDR3 sequence (DNA): TGTGCCAGCACCTCGGGACAGGGGGCTTCAAATAACTATGGCTACACCTTC. It yields the protein CASTSGQGASNNYGYTF.

V usage is TRBV7-6 and J usage is TRBJ1-4, with D perhaps TRBD1 (5 bases). The CDR3 loop spans 15 amino acids. The V gene's germline CDR1 is SGHVS and CDR2 FNYEAQ. Trimming took off 1 base at V and 6 bases at J, with 12 bases between the two ends. CDR3 sequence: CASSLGSGRHEKLFF. The CDR3, as DNA: TGTGCCAGCAGCTTAGGTTCAGGGAGGCATGAAAAACTGTTTTTT.